This T cell receptor beta chain was recorded in a study of blood T cell repertoires in COVID-19. Study at large: Spain, Italy and the United States supplied samples that represented acute and convalescent COVID-19.

J gave up 1 base and V 1 base, and 7 bases lay outside the gene matches. This CDR3 spans 18 amino acids. Germline lookup yields CDR1 SGHNT and CDR2 YYREEE (reference sequence). Only in-frame clones appear in the TCRdb table, and some are missing; sequencing was by immunoSEQ multiplex PCR. Altogether 120,000 to 150,000 clones are present, approximately 80% being singletons, with the ten largest covering 30% to 45%. This TCR derives from a human donor in a cohort sampled during active COVID-19. Sample: peripheral blood. The gene calls are TRBV5-4 and TRBJ2-3; 12 nucleotides match TRBD2. The CDR3 DNA reads TGTGCCAGCAGCTTGAGGACTAGCGGGGCCACTGGCACAGATACGCAGTATTTT. It translates to CASSLRTSGATGTDTQYF.